This TCR beta chain was identified in a study of T cells expressing NK-cell markers. Study as a whole: One of eight sequenced donors was HCMV-seronegative; the other seven were seropositive. Overall study findings and caveats: One observes that, in several donors, these clonotypes were also the leading ones within the CD3+CD56-NKG2C+ fraction. Of the CD8+ T cell pool in about 6 donors, roughly 1.0-8% was accounted for by dominant NKG2C+ clonotypes.

5'RACE template switching with UMIs generated TCR beta cDNA. For each CDR3 protein, TCRdb gives one entry from its re-call of the 5' RACE reads, without DNA. The record lists about 160,000 distinct CDR3 sequences, of which the ten most abundant hold 20%. With respect to this clonotype: What it recognizes is unknown.

The germline CDR1 and CDR2 sequences are DFQATT and SNEGSKA (reference sequence). The CDR3 loop spans 14 amino acids. The sequenced sample was blood T cells: a sorted CD56 or NKG2C T cell subset, CD4+ or CD8+ T cells, or bulk PBMC T cells (not recorded which). This clonotype was sampled from a man aged 18-75 years in good health. The J gene is TRBJ2-7, the V gene TRBV20-1. The CDR3 loop is CSARDLTESYEQYF.